This section outlines one TCR beta chain sequence together with its context. With 10 bases clipped from V and 4 bases from J, the junction kept 8 bases outside the gene matches. The CDR3 runs to 13 residues. Germline lookup yields CDR1 SGDLS and CDR2 YYNGEE. Authors' processing steps: How many nucleated cells were present was estimated from reference gene primer amplification. Sequencing used immunoSEQ multiplex PCR; TCRdb keeps in-frame clones, though not all of them. That table furnishes V, J and clone size, whereas the DNA furnished D and trimming. The sample consists of around 100,000 clones, 70% to 90% of them appearing once. This specimen comes from a study of blood T cell repertoires in COVID-19. Overall study: Sources were T cells, B-cell-depleted T cells, or PBMCs; the material itself was cDNA or gDNA.

The rearrangement joins TRBV9 to TRBJ1-3; 7 bases fit TRBD1. Sequencing was carried out using peripheral blood. The source of this sequence is a middle-aged man with acute or convalescent COVID-19. As DNA, the CDR3 is TGTGCCTCCGCCGGGACAGCCGGAAACACCATATATTTT. Its protein is CASAGTAGNTIYF.